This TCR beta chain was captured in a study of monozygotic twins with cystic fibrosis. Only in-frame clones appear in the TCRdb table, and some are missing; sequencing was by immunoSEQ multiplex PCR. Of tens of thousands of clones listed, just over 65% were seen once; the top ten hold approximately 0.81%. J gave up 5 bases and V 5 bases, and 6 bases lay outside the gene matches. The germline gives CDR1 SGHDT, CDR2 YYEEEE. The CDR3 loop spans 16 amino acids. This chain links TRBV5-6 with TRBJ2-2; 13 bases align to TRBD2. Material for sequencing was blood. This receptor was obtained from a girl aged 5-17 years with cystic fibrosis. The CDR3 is CASSGLAGVGTGELFF. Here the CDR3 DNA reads TGTGCCAGCAGTGGACTAGCGGGAGTTGGGACCGGGGAGCTGTTTTTT.